This entry is about one T cell receptor (beta chain). Its target is not known. The assay was immunoSEQ multiplex PCR, and TCRdb's table has in-frame clones only and misses some. Of 45,000 to 60,000 clones listed, roughly 95% are singletons. The entry originates in a study of graft-versus-host responses after intestinal transplantation. Overall study context: Transplant types were multivisceral, liver-intestinal, or isolated intestinal. Induction using anti-thymocyte globulin, followed by tacrolimus and steroids for roughly 3 years, was given to all recipients.

General study points: Patients with graft-donor T cell macrochimerism had high graft-versus-host to host-versus-graft clonal ratios in allografts. Early after transplant, HvG declines were associated with peak levels of circulating GvH clones.

The trim removed 1 base at V and 0 bases at J, leaving 4 bases unmatched. Germline lookup yields CDR1 SEHNR and CDR2 FQNEAQ (reference sequence). There are 16 residues in the CDR3. The sequence came from a human donor who was the organ donor for an intestinal transplant. The sample here was unstimulated CD8+ T cells sorted from spleen or lymph node cells, taken before transplant. V and J are TRBV7-9 and TRBJ2-3, with TRBD2 matching 7 bases. The CDR3 bases are TGTGCCAGCAGCTTAGATTCGCGGGGGAGCACAGATACGCAGTATTTT. Its translation: CASSLDSRGSTDTQYF.